Listed below are T cell receptor beta chains from one sample, sequenced in a study of STAT3 mutations in large granular lymphocyte leukemia. Data came from immunoSEQ multiplex PCR; TCRdb stores just in-frame clones and leaves some out. The data show approximately 27,000 clones, with about 80% seen just once and about 32% held by the top ten. Specimen: peripheral blood mononuclear cells. Receptors were obtained from a woman in her forties or fifties with T-cell large granular lymphocyte leukemia. Some clones in this sample may be carry-over from other donors' samples. The CDR3 runs from the conserved cysteine through the conserved F or W. A D gene is named only where the DNA matches it firmly. Clone size is stated in some rows and not others, as once, few, many or a class when expanded.

V gene	D gene	clone size	J gene	CDR3 DNA	CDR3 protein
TRBV19	TRBD2	few	TRBJ2-7	TGTGCCAGTAGTCCGGGACTAGCGGGAGGATCCCCCTACGAGCAGTACTTC	CASSPGLAGGSPYEQYF
TRBV18	TRBD1	.	TRBJ1-5	TGTGCCAGCTCTGGGACAGGGAGGGATCAGCCCCAGCATTTT	CASSGTGRDQPQHF
TRBV7-9	TRBD1	.	TRBJ2-7	TGTGCCAGCAGCTCAGGGGGTTCTAGATACGAGCAGTACTTC	CASSSGGSRYEQYF
TRBV4-1	TRBD2	once	TRBJ2-7	TGCGCCAGCAGCCAAGGGGGGGGAGGCGGGAGTAACGACGAGCAGTACTTC	CASSQGGGGGSNDEQYF
TRBV18	.	.	TRBJ2-1	TGTGCCAGCTCACCAGGGAATAACGCCTACAATGAGCAGTTCTTC	CASSPGNNAYNEQFF
TRBV6-6	TRBD2	.	TRBJ2-7	TGTGCCAGCACTCTGACTAGCGGGAGTCTCGAGCAGTACTTC	CASTLTSGSLEQYF
TRBV29-1	TRBD2	once	TRBJ2-3	TGCAGCGTGGCTAGCGGGGGAGGCACAGATACGCAGTATTTT	CSVASGGGTDTQYF
TRBV7-9	.	.	TRBJ1-5	TGTGCCAGCAGCTTTTCTTCAGGGACCCAGCATTTT	CASSFSSGTQHF
TRBV4-3	.	few	TRBJ2-6	TGCGCCAGCAGCCAAGTGGGTAGCTCCTCTGGGGCCAACGTCCTGACTTTC	CASSQVGSSSGANVLTF
TRBV6-5	.	.	TRBJ2-4	TGTGCCACCTCTGAAGCTCTAGCCAAAAACATTCAGTACTTC	CATSEALAKNIQYF
TRBV5-1	TRBD2	.	TRBJ2-1	TGCGCCAGCAGCTTGGGCCTGAGACTAGCGCGTAGCTCCTACAATGAGCAGTTCTTC	CASSLGLRLARSSYNEQFF
TRBV18	TRBD2	.	TRBJ2-1	TGTGCCAGCTCACCCATTGACGGGAGGGCCTACAATGAGCAGTTCTTC	CASSPIDGRAYNEQFF
TRBV5-6	TRBD2	.	TRBJ2-7	TGTGCCAGCAGCTTTGCGGGAGCTGCCTACGAGCAGTACTTC	CASSFAGAAYEQYF
TRBV6-5	.	.	TRBJ2-7	TGTGCCAGCAGTTACTCCAGGGACGGCTACGAGCAGTACTTC	CASSYSRDGYEQYF
TRBV30	TRBD1	.	TRBJ1-5	TGTGCCTGGAGTGCGGATAGGACAGGGGGAAATTACAATCAGCCCCAGCATTTT	CAWSADRTGGNYNQPQHF
TRBV5-1	.	few	TRBJ1-5	TGCGCCAGCTGCCAGGGTCCTAATCAGCCCCAGCATTTT	CASCQGPNQPQHF
TRBV4-3	.	.	TRBJ2-1	TGCGCCAGCAGCCAAGAATTATCGTGGGGCTACAATGAGCAGTTCTTC	CASSQELSWGYNEQFF
TRBV5-1	.	.	TRBJ1-1	TGCGCCAGCACCGGACAAGTGAACACTGAAGCTTTCTTT	CASTGQVNTEAFF
TRBV25-1	TRBD1	.	TRBJ1-2	TGTGCCAGCAGTAAGGAGGGGGCGCGAGGCTATGGCTACACCTTC	CASSKEGARGYGYTF
TRBV19	.	.	TRBJ1-5	TGTGCCAGTAGGAAGGGGGGGGGTAGCAATCAGCCCCAGCATTTT	CASRKGGGSNQPQHF
TRBV7-3	.	.	TRBJ2-2	TGTGCCAGCAGCCCAAACCGGGGGCGGTTGACCGGGGAGCTGTTTTTT	CASSPNRGRLTGELFF
TRBV9	TRBD2	.	TRBJ2-7	TGTGCCAGCAGCGCAGGAGGGACTAGCGGGTCCTACTACGAGCAGTACTTC	CASSAGGTSGSYYEQYF
TRBV27	TRBD1	.	TRBJ2-7	TGTGCCAGCAGTTCTACGGGGACAGGGGCCTACGAGCAGTACTTC	CASSSTGTGAYEQYF
TRBV4-3	.	.	TRBJ1-2	TGCGCCAGCAGCCAAGTCCTCGACGACGTAGAAGGCTACACCTTC	CASSQVLDDVEGYTF
TRBV7-9	.	.	TRBJ1-1	TGTGCCAGCAGCTTAGCGCTGGGGAATACTGAAGCTTTCTTT	CASSLALGNTEAFF
TRBV18	.	.	TRBJ2-1	TGTGCCAGCTCCCCTCTAAGTTATGAGCAGTTCTTC	CASSPLSYEQFF
TRBV27	.	.	TRBJ1-2	TGTGCCAGCAGTTTATCGTGGGAGGGTAGCTATGGCTACACCTTC	CASSLSWEGSYGYTF
TRBV13	.	.	TRBJ1-2	TGTGCCAGCAGCTTGGGGGGGGCAAGGCACTATGGCTACACCTTC	CASSLGGARHYGYTF
TRBV27	TRBD2	.	TRBJ2-3	TGTGCCAGCAGCGGCGGGAGAACAGATACGCAGTATTTT	CASSGGRTDTQYF
TRBV5-5	.	.	TRBJ1-5	TGTGCCAGCAGCTTGGCTGTCACCAGCAATCAGCCCCAGCATTTT	CASSLAVTSNQPQHF
TRBV2	.	once	TRBJ1-2	TGTGCCAGCAGTGCCAGAGGCGGAATGAATGGCTACACCTTC	CASSARGGMNGYTF
TRBV5-1	.	.	TRBJ2-1	TGCGCCAGCTCGGAGGGTAGCTTTGTCTCCTACAATGAGCAGTTCTTC	CASSEGSFVSYNEQFF
TRBV18	.	.	TRBJ2-5	TGTGCCAGCTCGCCGGGAGAAAGAGAGACCCAGTACTTC	CASSPGERETQYF
TRBV19	TRBD1	.	TRBJ1-4	TGTGCCAGTAAATTCTCGGCGACAGGGGCCGATGAAAAACTGTTTTTT	CASKFSATGADEKLFF
TRBV6-5	TRBD2	.	TRBJ2-7	TGTGCCAGCAGTGGGACTAGCGGGAACTACGAGCAGTACTTC	CASSGTSGNYEQYF
TRBV5-1	.	.	TRBJ2-3	TGCGCCAGCAGTGGTGTGGGTCGCGGGAACGTGCAGTATTTT	CASSGVGRGNVQYF
TRBV4-1	.	.	TRBJ2-7	TGCGCCAGCAGCCAAGGGGTCCCTAGCGACTACGAGCAGTACTTC	CASSQGVPSDYEQYF
TRBV6-5	TRBD2	.	TRBJ2-7	TGTGCCAGCAGTCTAGCGGGAGGGCCTCGGGAGCAGTACTTC	CASSLAGGPREQYF
TRBV7-9	.	.	TRBJ2-1	TGTGCCAGCAGCAGGAGCACCTCCTACAATGAGCAGTTCTTC	CASSRSTSYNEQFF
TRBV25-1	.	.	TRBJ1-2	TGTGCCAGCACCCAGGGGTTCTATGGCTACACCTTC	CASTQGFYGYTF
TRBV28	.	few	TRBJ2-7	TGTGCCAGCGGCGGTTCAGGACAGCTCCTCTACGAGCAGTACTTC	CASGGSGQLLYEQYF
TRBV6-6	.	.	TRBJ1-1	TGTGCCAGCAGATCCAGTCGAAAGAACACTGAAGCTTTCTTT	CASRSSRKNTEAFF
TRBV7-8	.	few	TRBJ1-2	TGTGCCAGCAGCTTAGGACAGGAGCGGTATGGCTACACCTTC	CASSLGQERYGYTF
TRBV5-1	.	few	TRBJ2-7	TGCGCCAGCAGCTTGCAGGCCAGCAGCTACGAGCAGTACTTC	CASSLQASSYEQYF
TRBV28	TRBD1	.	TRBJ1-3	TGTGCCAGCAGTCCGGCGGACAGGGGAAACACCATATATTTT	CASSPADRGNTIYF
TRBV19	.	.	TRBJ2-3	TGTGCCAGCAGTACCGGACCGAGCACAGATACGCAGTATTTT	CASSTGPSTDTQYF
TRBV7-2	.	few	TRBJ2-3	TGTGCCAGCAGCTGGGGACCTACGAATACGCAGTATTTT	CASSWGPTNTQYF
TRBV28	.	medium-sized	TRBJ1-5	TGTGCCAGCAGAGGGCCCGTAGGGAATCAGCCCCAGCATTTT	CASRGPVGNQPQHF